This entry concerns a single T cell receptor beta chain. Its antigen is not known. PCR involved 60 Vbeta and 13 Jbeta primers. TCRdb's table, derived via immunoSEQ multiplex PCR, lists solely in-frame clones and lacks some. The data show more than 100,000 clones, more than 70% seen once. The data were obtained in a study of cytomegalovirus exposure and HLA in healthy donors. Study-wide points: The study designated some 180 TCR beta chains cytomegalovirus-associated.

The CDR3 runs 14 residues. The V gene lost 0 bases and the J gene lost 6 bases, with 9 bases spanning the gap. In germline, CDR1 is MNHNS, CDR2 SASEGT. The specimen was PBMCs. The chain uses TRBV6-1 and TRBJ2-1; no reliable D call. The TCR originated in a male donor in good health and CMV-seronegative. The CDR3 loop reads CASSEALWANEQFF. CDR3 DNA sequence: TGTGCCAGCAGTGAAGCGCTTTGGGCCAATGAGCAGTTCTTC.